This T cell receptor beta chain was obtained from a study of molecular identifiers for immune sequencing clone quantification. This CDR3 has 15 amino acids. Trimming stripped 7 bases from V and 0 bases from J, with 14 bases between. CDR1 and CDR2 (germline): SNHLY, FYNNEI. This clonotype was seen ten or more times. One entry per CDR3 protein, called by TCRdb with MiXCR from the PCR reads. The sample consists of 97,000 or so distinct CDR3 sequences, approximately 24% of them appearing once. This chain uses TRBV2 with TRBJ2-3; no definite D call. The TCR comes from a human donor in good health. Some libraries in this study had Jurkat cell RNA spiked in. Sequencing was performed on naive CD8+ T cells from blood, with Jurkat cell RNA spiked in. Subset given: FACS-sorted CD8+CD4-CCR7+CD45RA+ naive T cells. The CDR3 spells CASTRPDSSTDTQYF. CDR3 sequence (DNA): TGTGCCAGCACCCGTCCGGATTCTAGCACAGATACGCAGTATTTT.